This is a list of T cell receptor beta chains from one sample in a study of CD8 T cells in ankylosing spondylitis. Each CDR3 protein is one row after TCRdb ran MiXCR on the 5' RACE reads. The sample lists 290,000 or so distinct CDR3 sequences, roughly 20% occurring once. The specimen sequenced was blood, either unsorted or a sorted T cell fraction (not recorded which). These receptors were collected from a female donor with ankylosing spondylitis or in good health (not recorded which). Both conserved end residues are part of each CDR3. Each record gives: J gene, V gene, clone size, D gene, CDR3 protein, CDR3 DNA. D genes are given only for firm matches. The size of a clone is reported for some rows only, either as once, few or many, or as a class for expanded clones.

>TRBJ2-1|TRBV12-3/TRBV12-4|few|.
CASSHEARSTSQGEQFF
TGTGCCAGCAGTCACGAGGCTAGGAGCACCTCACAAGGTGAGCAGTTCTTC
>TRBJ2-5|TRBV20-1|few|.
CSASAPSGTQYF
TGCAGTGCTAGCGCCCCCTCAGGGACCCAGTACTTC
>TRBJ2-5|TRBV20-1|few|TRBD2
CSARALAGVFLETQYF
TGCAGTGCTAGAGCGCTAGCGGGAGTATTTTTGGAGACCCAGTACTTC
>TRBJ2-7|TRBV7-2|.|.
CASSKRTVDYEQYF
TGTGCCAGCAGCAAAAGGACAGTCGACTACGAGCAGTACTTC
>TRBJ2-4|TRBV6-1|.|TRBD1
CASSPKWTGTIIQYF
TGTGCCAGCAGTCCCAAATGGACAGGGACGATCATTCAGTACTTC
>TRBJ2-7|TRBV20-1|.|TRBD2
CSARAGTSGAEQYF
TGCAGTGCTAGGGCCGGGACTAGCGGCGCCGAGCAGTACTTC
>TRBJ1-2|TRBV27|many|.
CASTQNGHLNGYTF
TGTGCCAGCACCCAAAACGGCCACCTTAATGGCTACACCTTC
>TRBJ1-1|TRBV7-8|.|.
CASSPADRNTEAFF
TGTGCCAGCAGCCCAGCGGACAGAAACACTGAAGCTTTCTTT
>TRBJ2-1|TRBV10-3|.|TRBD2
CATGLAGKEDEQFF
TGTGCCACTGGACTAGCGGGAAAGGAGGATGAGCAGTTCTTC
>TRBJ2-3|TRBV4-3|few|.
CASSREGRTDTQYF
TGCGCCAGCAGCCGTGAGGGTCGCACAGATACGCAGTATTTT
>TRBJ1-2|TRBV12-3/TRBV12-4|many|.
CASSLVLDAYGYTF
TGTGCCAGCAGTTTAGTTCTGGATGCCTATGGCTACACCTTC
>TRBJ2-7|TRBV6-2/TRBV6-3|.|TRBD2
CASCAIPAGAGEQYF
TGTGCCAGCTGCGCCATCCCAGCGGGAGCGGGCGAGCAGTACTTC
>TRBJ2-5|TRBV6-6|.|.
CASSFRPGETQYF
TGTGCCAGCAGTTTTCGGCCGGGGGAGACCCAGTACTTC
>TRBJ2-5|TRBV29-1|.|.
CSVDDGSETQYF
TGCAGCGTTGATGACGGGAGTGAGACCCAGTACTTC
>TRBJ2-5|TRBV12-3/TRBV12-4|many|.
CASSRGGETQYF
TGTGCCAGCAGCCGTGGGGGCGAGACCCAGTACTTC
>TRBJ2-2|TRBV10-3|.|TRBD2
CAISDRLAGTGELFF
TGTGCCATCTCCGACAGACTAGCGGGGACCGGGGAGCTGTTTTTT
>TRBJ2-3|TRBV12-3/TRBV12-4|few|.
CASSSGTHQGTQYF
TGTGCCAGCAGTTCTGGGACTCATCAGGGTACGCAGTATTTT
>TRBJ1-2|TRBV12-3/TRBV12-4|few|.
CASSKLQGNYGYTF
TGTGCCAGCAGCAAACTCCAGGGTAACTATGGCTACACCTTC
>TRBJ1-5|TRBV28|.|.
CASSLGLELYGNQPQHF
TGTGCCAGCAGTTTAGGATTGGAGCTGTATGGCAATCAGCCCCAGCATTTT
>TRBJ2-7|TRBV21-1|few|.
CASNETGSSYEQYF
TGTGCCAGCAACGAGACAGGAAGCTCCTACGAGCAGTACTTC
>TRBJ2-1|TRBV7-9|.|TRBD1
CASSLEDRESNEQFF
TGTGCCAGCAGCTTAGAGGACAGGGAATCAAATGAGCAGTTCTTC
>TRBJ2-1|TRBV9|few|TRBD2
CASSVGQGERELYNEQFF
TGTGCCAGCAGCGTCGGCCAAGGCGAGCGGGAGCTCTACAATGAGCAGTTCTTC
>TRBJ1-1|TRBV11-2|few|.
CASSLRREGAFF
TGTGCCAGCAGCCTTCGCAGGGAGGGAGCTTTCTTT
>TRBJ2-7|TRBV29-1|many|.
CSAGLSGEQYF
TGCAGCGCTGGACTCTCAGGCGAGCAGTACTTC
>TRBJ2-1|TRBV7-9|.|TRBD2
CASSLALGREDYDEQFF
TGTGCCAGCAGCTTAGCGCTCGGGCGGGAGGATTACGATGAGCAGTTCTTC
>TRBJ2-3|TRBV7-6|.|.
CASSEQIEDTQYF
TGTGCCAGCAGCGAGCAGATTGAAGATACGCAGTATTTT
>TRBJ2-2|TRBV18|many|TRBD2
CASSPRTSGNTGELFF
TGTGCCAGCAGTCCCCGCACTAGCGGGAACACCGGGGAGCTGTTTTTT
>TRBJ1-1|TRBV7-9|few|.
CASSIHGGKNTEAFF
TGTGCCAGCAGCATCCATGGGGGTAAGAACACTGAAGCTTTCTTT
>TRBJ2-7|TRBV5-1|.|TRBD1
CASREPQGLHEQYF
TGCGCCAGCAGGGAGCCACAGGGGCTGCACGAGCAGTACTTC
>TRBJ2-4|TRBV28|.|TRBD2
CASSSLASGTLNIQYF
TGTGCCAGCAGTTCATTGGCTAGCGGGACCCTAAACATTCAGTACTTC
>TRBJ1-1|TRBV10-3|many|.
CAISDPRNTEAFF
TGTGCCATCAGTGACCCCAGGAACACTGAAGCTTTCTTT
>TRBJ2-3|TRBV20-1|.|.
CSAILEGDTQYF
TGCAGTGCTATACTAGAGGGAGATACGCAGTATTTT
>TRBJ1-1|TRBV11-2|.|.
CASAGTENTEAFF
TGTGCCAGCGCCGGGACTGAGAACACTGAAGCTTTCTTT
>TRBJ2-7|TRBV5-6|many|.
CASSGGMGYEQYF
TGTGCCAGCAGTGGTGGTATGGGCTACGAGCAGTACTTC
>TRBJ1-1|TRBV20-1|few|.
CSASRGGTEAFF
TGCAGTGCTAGCAGAGGGGGCACTGAAGCTTTCTTT
>TRBJ1-2|TRBV20-1|.|TRBD1
CSAGTGSYGYTF
TGCAGTGCTGGGACAGGGAGCTATGGCTACACCTTC
>TRBJ2-1|TRBV27|.|TRBD1
CASSRDRGGRGQFF
TGTGCCAGCAGCCGGGACAGGGGTGGTCGCGGGCAGTTCTTC
>TRBJ1-2|TRBV5-1|many|TRBD1
CASSSLQGLTDGYTF
TGCGCCAGCAGCTCACTACAGGGGCTGACGGATGGCTACACCTTC
>TRBJ1-5|TRBV29-1|many|.
CSVMGTGNQPQHF
TGCAGCGTGATGGGGACCGGGAATCAGCCCCAGCATTTT
>TRBJ1-1|TRBV12-3/TRBV12-4|many|.
CASSLELGRVNTEAFF
TGTGCCAGCAGTCTAGAGTTGGGCAGGGTAAACACTGAAGCTTTCTTT